This T cell receptor (beta chain) was observed in a study of persistence of HIV-infected CD4 T cells. The study, taken as a whole, reports: TCRbeta richness was lower in CMV- and Gag-responding cells than in anti-CD3/anti-CD28-responding cells. Antigen-responding cells were enriched for degenerate expanded CDR3beta sequences.

This was the immunoSEQ version 4 assay in survey mode. Produced via immunoSEQ multiplex PCR; TCRdb's table is partial and in-frame only. This sample carries over 30,000 clones, roughly four fifths of them seen once, and the ten largest clones take roughly 0.99%. This clone appeared once. Antigen specificity is unknown. Sequence at one end of the junction differs from germline and may be a read error. Cells were stimulated with overlapping HIV-1 Gag 15-mer peptides. Memory cells lacking CD40L and CD69 with high CD45RO were sorted. Suppressive ART was started during chronic HIV-1 infection in these adults. Anti-CD28/CD49d costimulation, CD40-blocking antibody and enfuvirtide were given to CD8-depleted PBMCs for less than 20 hours. This specimen was cultured CD4+ T cells from PBMCs, taken from a patient who received antiretroviral therapy. The receptor's source is an adult with HIV. The donor label of this sample is uncertain.

The CDR3 loop is CASSFRDRGF. As DNA, the CDR3 is TGTGCCAGCAGTTTTCGGGACAGGGGTTTT. J is TRBJ2-3 and V is TRBV27, with 10 bases fitting TRBD1. Germline V gives CDR1 MNHEY, CDR2 SMNVEV (reference sequence). The CDR3 is made up of 10 amino acids.